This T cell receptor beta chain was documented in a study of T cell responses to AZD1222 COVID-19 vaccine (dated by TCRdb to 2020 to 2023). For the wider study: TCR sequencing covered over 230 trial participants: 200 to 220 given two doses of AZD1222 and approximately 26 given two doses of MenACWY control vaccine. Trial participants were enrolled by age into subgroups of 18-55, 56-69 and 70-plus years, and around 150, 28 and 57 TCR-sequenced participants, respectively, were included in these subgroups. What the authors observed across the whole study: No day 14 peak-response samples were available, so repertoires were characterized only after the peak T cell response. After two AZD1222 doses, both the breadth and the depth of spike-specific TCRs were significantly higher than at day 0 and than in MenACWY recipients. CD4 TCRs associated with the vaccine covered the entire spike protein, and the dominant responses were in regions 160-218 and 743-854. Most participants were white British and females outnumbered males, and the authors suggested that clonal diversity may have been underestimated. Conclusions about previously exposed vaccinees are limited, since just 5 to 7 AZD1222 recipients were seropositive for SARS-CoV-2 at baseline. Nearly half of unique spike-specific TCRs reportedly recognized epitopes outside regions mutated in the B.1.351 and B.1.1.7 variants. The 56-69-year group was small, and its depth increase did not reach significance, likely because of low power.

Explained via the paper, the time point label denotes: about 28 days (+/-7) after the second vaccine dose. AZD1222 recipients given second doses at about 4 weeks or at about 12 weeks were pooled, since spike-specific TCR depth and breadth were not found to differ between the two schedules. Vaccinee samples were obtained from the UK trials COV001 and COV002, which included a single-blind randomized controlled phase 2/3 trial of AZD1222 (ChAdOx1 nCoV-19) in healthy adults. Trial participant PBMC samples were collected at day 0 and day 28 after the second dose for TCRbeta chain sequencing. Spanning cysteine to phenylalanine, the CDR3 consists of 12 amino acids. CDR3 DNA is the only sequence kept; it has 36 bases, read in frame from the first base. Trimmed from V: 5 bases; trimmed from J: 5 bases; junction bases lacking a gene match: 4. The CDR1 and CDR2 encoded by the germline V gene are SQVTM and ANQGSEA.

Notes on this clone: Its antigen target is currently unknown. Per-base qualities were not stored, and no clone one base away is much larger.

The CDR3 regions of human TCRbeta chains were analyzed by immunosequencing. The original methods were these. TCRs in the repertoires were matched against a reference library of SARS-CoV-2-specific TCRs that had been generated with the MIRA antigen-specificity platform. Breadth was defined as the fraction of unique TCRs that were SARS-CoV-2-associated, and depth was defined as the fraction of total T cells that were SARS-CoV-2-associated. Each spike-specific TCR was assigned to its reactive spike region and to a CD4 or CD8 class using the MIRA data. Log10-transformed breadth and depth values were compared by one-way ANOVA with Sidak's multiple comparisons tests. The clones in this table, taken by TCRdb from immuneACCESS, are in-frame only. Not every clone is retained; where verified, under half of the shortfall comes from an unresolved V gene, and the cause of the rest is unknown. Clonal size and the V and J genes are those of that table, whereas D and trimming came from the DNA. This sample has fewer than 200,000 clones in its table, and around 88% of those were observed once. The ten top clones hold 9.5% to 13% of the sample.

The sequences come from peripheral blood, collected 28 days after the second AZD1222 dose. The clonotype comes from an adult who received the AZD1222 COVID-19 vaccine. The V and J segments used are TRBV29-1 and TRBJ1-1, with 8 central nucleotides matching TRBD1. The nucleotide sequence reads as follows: TGCAGCGTTCGGACAGGGAGGACTGAAGCTTTCTTT. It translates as CSVRTGRTEAFF.